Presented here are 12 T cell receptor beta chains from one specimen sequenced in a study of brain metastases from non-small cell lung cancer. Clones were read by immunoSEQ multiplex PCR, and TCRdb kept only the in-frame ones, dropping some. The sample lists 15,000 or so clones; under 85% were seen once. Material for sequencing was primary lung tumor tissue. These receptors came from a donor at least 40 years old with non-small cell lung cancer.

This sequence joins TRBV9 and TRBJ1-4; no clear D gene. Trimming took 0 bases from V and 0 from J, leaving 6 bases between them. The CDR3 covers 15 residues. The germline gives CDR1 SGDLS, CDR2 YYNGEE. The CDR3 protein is CASSVGEATNEKLFF. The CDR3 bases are TGTGCCAGCAGCGTAGGGGAAGCAACTAATGAAAAACTGTTTTTT.

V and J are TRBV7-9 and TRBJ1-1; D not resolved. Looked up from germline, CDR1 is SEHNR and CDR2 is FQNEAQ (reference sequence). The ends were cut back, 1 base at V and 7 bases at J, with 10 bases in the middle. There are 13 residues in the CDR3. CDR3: CASSLVGPDEAFF. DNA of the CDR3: TGTGCCAGCAGCTTAGTAGGGCCGGATGAAGCTTTCTTT.

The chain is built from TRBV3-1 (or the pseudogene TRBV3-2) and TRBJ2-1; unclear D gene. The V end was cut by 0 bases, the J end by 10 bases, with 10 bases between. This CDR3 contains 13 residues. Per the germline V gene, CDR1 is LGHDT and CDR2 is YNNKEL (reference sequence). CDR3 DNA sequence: TGTGCCAGCAGCCAAGAAAGAGTGGGAGAGCAGTTCTTC. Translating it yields CASSQERVGEQFF.

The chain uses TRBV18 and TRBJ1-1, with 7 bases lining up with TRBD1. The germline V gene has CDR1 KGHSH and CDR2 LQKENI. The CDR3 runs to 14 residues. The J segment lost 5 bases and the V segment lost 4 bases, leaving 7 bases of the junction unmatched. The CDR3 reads CASSLAGGGTEAFF. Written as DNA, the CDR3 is TGTGCCAGCTCACTGGCAGGGGGAGGTACTGAAGCTTTCTTT.

Here the CDR3 DNA reads TGTGCCAGCAGTTATCAGCGATTGACTAACACCATATATTTT. Protein: CASSYQRLTNTIYF. The rearrangement joins TRBV27 to TRBJ1-3; D unclear. The CDR3 length is 14 residues. Between the trimmed V and J ends, which lost 4 bases and 7 bases, there was a span of 14 bases. Germline V gives CDR1 MNHEY, CDR2 SMNVEV (reference sequence).

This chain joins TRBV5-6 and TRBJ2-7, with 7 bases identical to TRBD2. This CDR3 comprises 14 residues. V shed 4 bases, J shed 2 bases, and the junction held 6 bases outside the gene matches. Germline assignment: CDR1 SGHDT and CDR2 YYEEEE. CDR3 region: CASSTTSAPYEQYV. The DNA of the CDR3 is TGTGCCAGCAGCACAACTAGCGCTCCCTACGAGCAGTACGTC.

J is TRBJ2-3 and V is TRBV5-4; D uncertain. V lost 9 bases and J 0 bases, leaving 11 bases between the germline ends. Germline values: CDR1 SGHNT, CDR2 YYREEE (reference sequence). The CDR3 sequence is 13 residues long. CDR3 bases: TGTGCCACCCGGACGGAGAGCACAGATACGCAGTATTTT. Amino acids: CATRTESTDTQYF.

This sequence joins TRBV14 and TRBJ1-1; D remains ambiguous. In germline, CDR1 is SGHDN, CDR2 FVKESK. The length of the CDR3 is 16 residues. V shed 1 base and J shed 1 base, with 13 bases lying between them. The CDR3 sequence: CASSQGLLWGNTEAFF. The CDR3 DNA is TGTGCCAGCAGCCAAGGACTTCTATGGGGGAACACTGAAGCTTTCTTT.

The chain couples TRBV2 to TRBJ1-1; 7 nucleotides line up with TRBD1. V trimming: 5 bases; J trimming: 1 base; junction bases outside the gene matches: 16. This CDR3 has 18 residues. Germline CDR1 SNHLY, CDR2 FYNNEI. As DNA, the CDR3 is TGTGCCAGCAGTTCTCCCGCTGAACTCGGACAGGCGAACACTGAAGCTTTCTTT. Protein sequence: CASSSPAELGQANTEAFF.

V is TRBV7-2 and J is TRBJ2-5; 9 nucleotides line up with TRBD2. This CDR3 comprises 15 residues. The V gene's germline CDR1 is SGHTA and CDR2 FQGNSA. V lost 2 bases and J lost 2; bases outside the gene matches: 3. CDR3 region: CASSLSSGAQETQYF. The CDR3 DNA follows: TGTGCCAGCAGCTTATCTAGCGGGGCACAAGAGACCCAGTACTTC.

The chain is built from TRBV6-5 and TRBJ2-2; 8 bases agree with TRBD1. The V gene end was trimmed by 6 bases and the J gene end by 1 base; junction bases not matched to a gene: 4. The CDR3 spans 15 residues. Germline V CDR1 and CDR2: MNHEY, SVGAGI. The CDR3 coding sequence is TGTGCCAGCAGCCCGACAGGGGAGAACACCGGGGAGCTGTTTTTT. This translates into CASSPTGENTGELFF.

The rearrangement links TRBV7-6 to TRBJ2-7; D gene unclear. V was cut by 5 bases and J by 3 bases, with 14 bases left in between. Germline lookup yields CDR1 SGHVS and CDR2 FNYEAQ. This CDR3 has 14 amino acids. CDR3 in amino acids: CASSPSPELYEQYF. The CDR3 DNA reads TGTGCCAGCAGCCCCTCTCCGGAGCTCTACGAGCAGTACTTC.